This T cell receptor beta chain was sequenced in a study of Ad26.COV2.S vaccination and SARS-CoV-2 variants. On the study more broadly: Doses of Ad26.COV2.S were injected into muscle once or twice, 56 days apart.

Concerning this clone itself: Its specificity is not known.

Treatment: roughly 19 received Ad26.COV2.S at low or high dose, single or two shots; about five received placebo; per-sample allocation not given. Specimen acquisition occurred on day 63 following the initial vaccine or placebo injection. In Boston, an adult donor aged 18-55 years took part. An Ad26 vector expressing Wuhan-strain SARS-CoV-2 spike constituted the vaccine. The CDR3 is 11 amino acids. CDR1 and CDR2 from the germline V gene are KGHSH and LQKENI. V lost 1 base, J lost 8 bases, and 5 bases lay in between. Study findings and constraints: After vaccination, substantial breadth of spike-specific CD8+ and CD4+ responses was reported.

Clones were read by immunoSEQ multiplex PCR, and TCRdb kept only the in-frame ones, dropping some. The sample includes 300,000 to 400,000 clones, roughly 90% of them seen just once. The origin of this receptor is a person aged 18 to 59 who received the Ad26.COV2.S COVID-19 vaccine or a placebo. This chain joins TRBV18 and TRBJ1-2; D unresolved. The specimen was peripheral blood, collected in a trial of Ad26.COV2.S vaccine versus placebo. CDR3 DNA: TGTGCCAGCTCACCACACGAGGGCTACACCTTC. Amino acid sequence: CASSPHEGYTF.